The rows below give T cell receptor beta chains drawn from one sample of a study of PD-1 blockade in classical Hodgkin lymphoma. The method was immunoSEQ multiplex PCR; TCRdb's version includes in-frame clones alone and lacks a portion of them. Altogether 20,000 or so clones are present, 75% to 90% being singletons, with the ten largest covering 24%. The specimen comprised peripheral blood mononuclear cells (PBMCs), sampled at baseline. Receptors originate from a human donor with classical Hodgkin lymphoma. CDR3s include the opening cysteine and the closing phenylalanine or tryptophan. The order of the fields is J gene, D gene, V gene, clone size, CDR3 protein, CDR3 DNA. A D gene is named only where the DNA matches it firmly. Rows may omit the clone size; those that give it use once, few, many or a size class.

J gene: TRBJ2-5
D gene: -
V gene: TRBV7-3
clone size: -
CDR3 protein: CASSPQGGGETQYF
CDR3 DNA: TGTGCCAGCAGCCCCCAGGGAGGGGGAGAGACCCAGTACTTC

J gene: TRBJ2-5
D gene: -
V gene: TRBV4-2
clone size: once
CDR3 protein: CASSQERTETQYF
CDR3 DNA: TGTGCCAGCAGCCAAGAGAGGACAGAGACCCAGTACTTC

J gene: TRBJ1-1
D gene: -
V gene: TRBV7-9
clone size: -
CDR3 protein: CASSEWGDTEAFF
CDR3 DNA: TGTGCCAGCAGTGAGTGGGGTGACACTGAAGCTTTCTTT

J gene: TRBJ1-1
D gene: TRBD1
V gene: TRBV7-6
clone size: -
CDR3 protein: CASSLATGAAFF
CDR3 DNA: TGTGCCAGCAGCTTAGCGACAGGGGCGGCTTTCTTT

J gene: TRBJ2-2
D gene: -
V gene: TRBV19
clone size: -
CDR3 protein: CASSPDSLPSTGELFF
CDR3 DNA: TGTGCCAGTAGTCCGGACAGTTTACCGAGCACCGGGGAGCTGTTTTTT

J gene: TRBJ1-2
D gene: TRBD1
V gene: TRBV14
clone size: -
CDR3 protein: CASSQADRGPLLNYGYTF
CDR3 DNA: TGTGCCAGCAGCCAAGCGGACAGGGGGCCGCTCCTTAACTATGGCTACACCTTC

J gene: TRBJ1-1
D gene: -
V gene: TRBV5-5
clone size: once
CDR3 protein: CASSFLRVRDTEAFF
CDR3 DNA: TGTGCCAGCAGCTTTCTGAGGGTCCGGGACACTGAAGCTTTCTTT

J gene: TRBJ2-3
D gene: -
V gene: TRBV5-1
clone size: few
CDR3 protein: CAASQQGITDTQYF
CDR3 DNA: TGCGCCGCCTCCCAACAGGGTATCACAGATACGCAGTATTTT

J gene: TRBJ1-6
D gene: -
V gene: TRBV6-6
clone size: -
CDR3 protein: CASTDSSYNSPLHF
CDR3 DNA: TGTGCCAGCACCGACAGCTCCTATAATTCACCCCTCCACTTT

J gene: TRBJ1-2
D gene: -
V gene: TRBV27
clone size: -
CDR3 protein: CASSPQGNYGYTF
CDR3 DNA: TGTGCCAGCAGCCCTCAGGGAAACTATGGCTACACCTTC

J gene: TRBJ2-7
D gene: TRBD2
V gene: TRBV28
clone size: -
CDR3 protein: CASSFLAGVPEQYF
CDR3 DNA: TGTGCCAGCAGTTTCCTAGCGGGAGTGCCCGAGCAGTACTTC

J gene: TRBJ2-2
D gene: -
V gene: TRBV28
clone size: -
CDR3 protein: CASSVVGKGAGELFF
CDR3 DNA: TGTGCCAGCAGTGTAGTCGGGAAGGGGGCCGGGGAGCTGTTTTTT

J gene: TRBJ2-3
D gene: -
V gene: TRBV4-2
clone size: -
CDR3 protein: CASSQGEGGTQDTQYF
CDR3 DNA: TGTGCCAGCAGCCAGGGGGAGGGGGGGACCCAAGATACGCAGTATTTT

J gene: TRBJ2-3
D gene: TRBD1
V gene: TRBV5-1
clone size: -
CDR3 protein: CASSLTGGPTDTQYF
CDR3 DNA: TGCGCCAGCAGCTTGACAGGGGGCCCCACAGATACGCAGTATTTT

J gene: TRBJ1-3
D gene: TRBD1
V gene: TRBV29-1
clone size: few
CDR3 protein: CSARTMSVAGGEDTIYF
CDR3 DNA: TGCAGCGCCCGGACGATGTCAGTTGCAGGGGGCGAGGACACCATATATTTT

J gene: TRBJ1-6
D gene: -
V gene: TRBV21-1
clone size: -
CDR3 protein: CASSKEGNRGPSPLHF
CDR3 DNA: TGTGCCAGCAGCAAAGAAGGAAACAGGGGGCCCTCACCCCTCCACTTT

J gene: TRBJ2-2
D gene: TRBD1
V gene: TRBV5-1
clone size: -
CDR3 protein: CASSLEGAGQGNTGELFF
CDR3 DNA: TGCGCCAGCAGCTTGGAGGGGGCCGGACAGGGGAACACCGGGGAGCTGTTTTTT

J gene: TRBJ1-6
D gene: -
V gene: TRBV6-5
clone size: few
CDR3 protein: CASRDLSSYNSPLHF
CDR3 DNA: TGTGCCAGCCGGGACCTGAGCTCCTATAATTCACCCCTCCACTTT

J gene: TRBJ1-2
D gene: -
V gene: TRBV12-2
clone size: -
CDR3 protein: CASRPRQGPTDYGYTF
CDR3 DNA: TGTGCAAGTCGTCCGCGACAGGGGCCCACTGACTATGGCTACACCTTC

J gene: TRBJ1-2
D gene: TRBD1
V gene: TRBV5-6
clone size: once
CDR3 protein: CASSLDREFYGHTF
CDR3 DNA: TGTGCCAGCAGCTTAGACAGGGAATTTTATGGCCACACCTTC